The 20 T cell receptor beta chains below come from one sample, sequenced in a study of CD8+ T cells in alopecia areata. Extracted RNA was reverse transcribed, and the resulting cDNA served as sequencing template. Clones were sequenced by immunoSEQ multiplex PCR, and TCRdb holds only the in-frame ones, with some missing. Sampling found around 3,200 clones, none seen once. What was sequenced was lesional skin. Receptor source: a C3H/HeJ mouse with alopecia areata. Strain haplotype at MHC: H2-k.

This clone was seen at least ten times. Mouse gene names apply. The CDR3 is CASPDRGESQNTLYF. The covered CDR3 bases are TGTGCAAGCCCCGACAGGGGGGAGAGTCAAAAC. V and J are TRBV16 and TRBJ2-4; 9 bases fit TRBD1. Read sequence stops 4 residues before the CDR3 end, and the germline J gene provides the missing end. This CDR3 spans 15 amino acids. The trim removed 8 bases at V and 0 bases at J, leaving 6 bases unmatched. Germline CDR1 is SGHSA and CDR2 is FRNQAP. Supplemented by reference TRBV16 and TRBJ2-4, the full variable domain reads NAGVIQTPRHKVTGKGQEATLWCEPISGHSAVFWYRQTIVQGLEFLTYFRNQAPIDDSGMPKERFSAQMPNQSHSTLKIQSTQPQDSAVYLCASPDRGESQNTLYFGAGTRLSVL.

As for this clone: All gene names here are mouse names. The covered CDR3 bases are TGTGCCAGCGCCGCCAGGACCGGG. Residues: CASAARTG. The CDR3 in full is CASAARTGQLYF. The chain is built from TRBV13-2 and TRBJ2-2; D is uncertain. The read terminates 4 residues ahead of where the CDR3 ends, so the germline J gene completes it. Trimming pared 6 bases from V and 5 bases from J, leaving 8 bases between. Germline V gives CDR1 NNHNN, CDR2 SYGAGS (reference sequence). This CDR3 spans 12 amino acids.

This clone was picked up many times. Mouse names are used for the genes. The read ends 4 residues shy of where the CDR3 ends; the end is completed using the germline J gene. The rearrangement joins TRBV13-3 to TRBJ2-1, with D possibly matching TRBD2 (7 bases). CDR1 and CDR2 (germline): NNHDY, SYVADS. The CDR3 consists of 13 residues. CDR3 DNA (partial): TGTGCCAGCAGTGGGGGGGCGGGAGCT. This codes for CASSGGAGA. The complete CDR3 sequence is CASSGGAGAEQFF.

This clone was observed a few times. These gene names are mouse names. The DNA ends 4 residues before the CDR3 does, and the rest of the CDR3 is filled in from the germline J gene. The chain joins TRBV19 to TRBJ2-5, with 8 bases matching TRBD2. Germline trimming cut 2 bases from V and 2 bases from J; bases unmatched to any gene: 4. Germline CDR1 reads FNHDT; CDR2 reads SITEND (reference sequence). The CDR3 is made up of 15 amino acids. This chain's CDR3 is CASSILGGVQDTQYF. The sequenced part of the CDR3 DNA is TGTGCCAGCAGTATTTTGGGGGGGGTCCAAGAC.

In this sample, this clone turned up many times. Mouse gene names and germline throughout. The read gets to within 4 residues of the CDR3 end, and the germline J gene fills in the rest. The genes are TRBV13-2 and TRBJ2-5, with 11 bases identical to TRBD2. Germline CDR1 is NNHNN and CDR2 is SYGAGS (reference sequence). This CDR3 contains 13 residues. The part of the CDR3 DNA that was read is TGTGCCAGCGGGGACTGGGGGGAAGAC. It translates to CASGDWGED. The entire CDR3 protein is CASGDWGEDTQYF.

This clone appeared many times. Gene names are the mouse ones. The CDR3 bases that were read are TGTGCTAGCAGTTTATACAACAGTAGTGCAGAA. It codes for CASSLYNSSAE. The complete CDR3 sequence is CASSLYNSSAETLYF. The chain recombines TRBV29 with TRBJ2-3; D ambiguous. The read is 4 residues too short to cover the CDR3 end, so that end is filled in from the germline J gene. Germline V lookup: CDR1 MSHET, CDR2 SYDVDS. The CDR3 is 15 residues long. The V end was cut by 1 base, the J end by 0 bases, with 8 bases between.

In regard to this clone: At one of its ends the junction is not consistent with the germline gene, which may arise from a read error. The genes are named according to mouse. The CDR3 end lies 4 residues beyond the end of the read and is filled in from the germline J gene. This rearrangement joins TRBV13-2 to TRBJ2-3; 10 nucleotides agree with TRBD2. The CDR3 has 15 residues. The germline gives CDR1 NNHNN, CDR2 SYGAGS (reference sequence). CDR3 DNA, as far as it was read: TGTGCCAGCAGTGATAGACTGGGGGGAACAGAA. This encodes CASSDRLGGTE. The entire CDR3 sequence reads CASSDRLGGTETLYF.

This clone was seen repeatedly, ten times or more. Mouse gene names apply. The CDR3 end falls 4 residues outside the read, so it is completed with the germline J gene. The V and J genes are TRBV16 and TRBJ2-3; D is possibly TRBD2 (6 bases). V was cut by 1 base and J by 0 bases, with 11 bases left in between. Per the germline V gene, CDR1 is SGHSA and CDR2 is FRNQAP. CDR3 size: 16 residues. The CDR3 DNA, read in part, is TGTGCAAGCAGCTTAGTGCCGGGGACTAGTGCAGAA. The encoded protein is CASSLVPGTSAE. The whole CDR3 protein reads CASSLVPGTSAETLYF.

Turning to this clone: Gene labels here are mouse ones. The CDR3 end falls 4 residues outside the read, so it is completed with the germline J gene. The chain recombines TRBV19 with TRBJ1-4; a possible D gene is TRBD1 (5 bases). V lost 0 bases and J lost 0, with 6 bases in between. The CDR3 is made up of 15 amino acids. Per germline, CDR1 FNHDT and CDR2 SITEND (reference sequence). CDR3 loop: CASSIATVSNERLFF. The CDR3 DNA, read in part, is TGTGCCAGCAGTATAGCGACAGTTTCCAACGAA.

This clone has a count of ten or more. The genes and germline here are from mouse. The CDR3 goes on 4 residues after the read ends, and that part is filled in from the germline J gene. The rearrangement uses TRBV19 and TRBJ2-1; D is ambiguous. Germline V gene lookup returns CDR1 FNHDT and CDR2 SITEND (reference sequence). This CDR3 has 14 residues. Trimming took 2 bases from V and 1 from J, leaving 7 bases between them. CDR3 region: CASSIPSNYAEQFF. CDR3 DNA (partial): TGTGCCAGCAGTATCCCCAGCAACTATGCT.

This clone has ten or more counts. Gene names and germline refer to mouse. The CDR3 end falls 4 residues outside the read, so it is completed with the germline J gene. This chain joins TRBV13-1 and TRBJ1-4, with 7 positions matching TRBD1. V was clipped by 4 bases and J by 5 bases; unmatched bases: 2. CDR3 length equals 13 residues. Germline values: CDR1 NSHNY, CDR2 SYGAGN. The CDR3 bases that were read are TGTGCCAGCAGTAAACAGGGGAACGAA. Amino acids: CASSKQGNE. In full, the CDR3 reads CASSKQGNERLFF.

At least ten counts were recorded for this clone. Gene names and germline refer to mouse. The CDR3 end falls 4 residues outside the read, so it is completed with the germline J gene. V usage is TRBV5 and J usage is TRBJ2-3; D gene unclear. Germline lookup yields CDR1 LGHNA and CDR2 YNLKQL (reference sequence). Trimming took 2 bases from V and 0 from J, leaving 3 bases between them. This CDR3 contains 13 residues. The sequenced CDR3 bases are TGTGCCAGCAGCCAAATTAGTGCAGAA. Encoded protein: CASSQISAE. From start to end, the CDR3 is CASSQISAETLYF.

This clone was counted ten times or more. Genes here carry mouse names. Read coverage stops 4 residues before the CDR3 terminus; the germline J gene supplies the remainder. The rearrangement links TRBV13-3 to TRBJ2-2; perhaps TRBD1 as D (6 bases). Germline CDR1 NNHDY, CDR2 SYVADS. This CDR3 is 15 amino acids long. V was cut by 4 bases and J by 2 bases, with 12 bases left in between. The CDR3 is CASSPGTPNTGQLYF. CDR3 bases read: TGTGCCAGCAGTCCCGGGACACCCAACACCGGG.

The table lists this clone with many counts. Mouse names are used for the genes. Read coverage stops 4 residues before the CDR3 terminus; the germline J gene supplies the remainder. V usage is TRBV13-1 and J usage is TRBJ2-4; no firm D call. Trimming shortened V by 2 bases and J by 3 bases, and 7 bases separated the two germline ends. This CDR3 region has 13 residues. Germline CDR1 NSHNY, CDR2 SYGAGN. CDR3: CASSEPWQNTLYF. The sequenced part of the CDR3 DNA is TGTGCCAGCAGTGAACCCTGGCAAAAC.

This clone showed up many times. The database protein in TCRdb disagrees with the DNA translation at residue 11; the sequence shown here was translated from the DNA. Gene names follow the mouse nomenclature. The CDR3 end lies 3 residues beyond the end of the read and is filled in from the germline J gene. The same CDR3 also results from other DNA sequences found in this sample. The J gene is TRBJ1-6, the V gene TRBV19; TRBD1 matches at 7 bases. TRBJ1-6 is marked as an open reading frame, function uncertain. Per the germline V gene, CDR1 is FNHDT and CDR2 is SITEND (reference sequence). CDR3 length: 14 amino acids. The trim removed 5 bases at V and 6 bases at J, leaving 5 bases unmatched. CDR3 sequence reads: CASSPDRVNSPLYF. The sequenced part of the CDR3 DNA is TGTGCCAGCAGCCCCGACAGGGTTAATTCGCCC.

By frequency in the sample, this clone is medium-sized. Each gene name is a mouse one. With the read ending 4 residues before the CDR3 end, the germline J gene is used to fill in that end. The chain links TRBV13-1 to TRBJ1-2; D is unresolved. The CDR3 spans 12 residues. V was shortened by 2 bases and J by 2 bases, with 4 bases between the two germline ends. The V gene's germline CDR1 is NSHNY and CDR2 SYGAGN. The CDR3 sequence is CASSEQNSDYTF. The DNA read from the CDR3 is TGTGCCAGCAGTGAACAGAACTCC.

With respect to this clone: The genes and germline here are from mouse. The read gets to within 4 residues of the CDR3 end, and the germline J gene fills in the rest. The chain employs TRBV14 and TRBJ2-4; 10 positions agree with TRBD1. Germline V gene lookup returns CDR1 SGHDT and CDR2 FRDEAV. CDR3 length equals 14 residues. The covered CDR3 bases are TGTGCCAGCAGTGGGGACAGGGGTACGAAC. Translation: CASSGDRGTN. The full CDR3 reads CASSGDRGTNTLYF.

By sample fraction, this clone is large. These gene names are mouse names. The CDR3 protein is CASAARTGQLYF. The covered CDR3 bases are TGTGCCAGCGCCGCCAGGACCGGG. V is TRBV13-3 and J is TRBJ2-2; D not resolved. The read stops 4 residues short of the end of the CDR3; the missing end is completed from the germline J gene. Trimming took off 7 bases at V and 5 bases at J, with 9 bases between the two ends. The germline V gene has CDR1 NNHDY and CDR2 SYVADS. CDR3 length equals 12 residues.

Many counts were recorded for this clone. Mouse names are used for the genes. Coverage ceases 4 residues before the CDR3 finishes, and the germline J gene fills in the end. V usage is TRBV13-2 and J usage is TRBJ2-7, with 13 bases matching TRBD2. The germline V gene has CDR1 NNHNN and CDR2 SYGAGS (reference sequence). CDR3 length equals 13 residues. CDR3 loop: CASGGLGGYEQYF. CDR3 DNA, as far as it was read: TGTGCCAGCGGGGGACTGGGGGGGTAT.

This clone was detected ten times or more. TCRdb's protein does not match the DNA translation at residue 11; the protein provided is translated from the DNA. Gene names are mouse gene names. Coverage ceases 3 residues before the CDR3 finishes, and the germline J gene fills in the end. The chain recombines TRBV19 with TRBJ1-6, with D tentatively TRBD1 (5 bases). TRBJ1-6 is sorted into the ORF group, with uncertain function. Per the germline V gene, CDR1 is FNHDT and CDR2 is SITEND (reference sequence). Trimming pared 5 bases from V and 5 bases from J, leaving 11 bases between. The CDR3 contains 14 residues. This chain's CDR3 is CASRSDSNNSPLYF. Incomplete CDR3 DNA: TGTGCCAGCAGATCAGACAGCAATAATTCGCCC.